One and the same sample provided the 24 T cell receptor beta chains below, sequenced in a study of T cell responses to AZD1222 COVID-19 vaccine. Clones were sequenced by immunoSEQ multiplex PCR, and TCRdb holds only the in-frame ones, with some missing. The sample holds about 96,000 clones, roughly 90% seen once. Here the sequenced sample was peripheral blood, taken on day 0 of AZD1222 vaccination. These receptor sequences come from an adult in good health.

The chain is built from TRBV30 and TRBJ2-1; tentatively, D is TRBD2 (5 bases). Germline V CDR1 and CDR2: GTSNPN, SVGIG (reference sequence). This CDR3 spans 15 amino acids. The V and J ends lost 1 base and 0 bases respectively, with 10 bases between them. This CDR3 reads CAWSDGLSSYNEQFF. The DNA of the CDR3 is TGTGCCTGGAGTGATGGACTCAGCTCCTACAATGAGCAGTTCTTC.

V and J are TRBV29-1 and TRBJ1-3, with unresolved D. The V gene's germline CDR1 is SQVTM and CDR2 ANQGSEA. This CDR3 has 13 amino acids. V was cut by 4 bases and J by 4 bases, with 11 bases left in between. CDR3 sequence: CSVGGIVGNTIYF. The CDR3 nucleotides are TGCAGCGTTGGTGGGATAGTGGGAAACACCATATATTTT.

Here the CDR3 reads CATGENEQFF. CDR3 DNA sequence: TGTGCCACCGGGGAGAATGAGCAGTTCTTC. The rearrangement links TRBV24-1 to TRBJ2-1, with a tentative D call TRBD2 (5 bases). Germline CDR1 is KGHDR and CDR2 is SFDVKD. The CDR3 runs to 10 residues. V was cut by 9 bases and J by 7 bases, with 6 bases left in between.

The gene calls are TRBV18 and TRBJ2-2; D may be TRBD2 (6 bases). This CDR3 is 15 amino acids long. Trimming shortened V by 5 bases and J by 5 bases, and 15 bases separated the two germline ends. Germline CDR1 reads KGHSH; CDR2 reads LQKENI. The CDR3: CASSGQVGGTGELFF. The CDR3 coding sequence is TGTGCCAGCTCAGGTCAAGTGGGAGGAACCGGGGAGCTGTTTTTT.

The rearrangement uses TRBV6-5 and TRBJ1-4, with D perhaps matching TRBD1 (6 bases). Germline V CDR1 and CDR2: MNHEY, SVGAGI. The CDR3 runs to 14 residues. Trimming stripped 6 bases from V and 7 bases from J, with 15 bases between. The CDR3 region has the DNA TGTGCCAGCAGGAAGACAGGAGCTGGTGAAAAACTGTTTTTT. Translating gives CASRKTGAGEKLFF.

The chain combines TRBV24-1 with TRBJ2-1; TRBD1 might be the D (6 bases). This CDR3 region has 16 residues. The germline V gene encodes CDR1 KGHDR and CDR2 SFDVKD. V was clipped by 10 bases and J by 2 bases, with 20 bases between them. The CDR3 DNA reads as TGTGCCACGGGGGATCCACAGGGCCCGACCTACAATGAGCAGTTCTTC. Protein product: CATGDPQGPTYNEQFF.

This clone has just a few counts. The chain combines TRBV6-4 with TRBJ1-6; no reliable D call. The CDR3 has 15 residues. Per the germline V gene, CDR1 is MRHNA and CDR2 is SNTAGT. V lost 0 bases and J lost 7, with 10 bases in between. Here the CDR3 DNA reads TGTGCCAGCAGTGACTCGGAGGGAGGCAATTCACCCCTCCACTTT. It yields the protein CASSDSEGGNSPLHF.

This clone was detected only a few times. CDR3 sequence reads: CASSSLGKAYEQYF. As DNA, the CDR3 is TGTGCCAGCAGTTCGTTGGGGAAAGCCTACGAGCAGTACTTC. J is TRBJ2-7 and V is TRBV6-5; D not resolved. CDR1 is MNHEY, CDR2 SVGAGI, per germline. V shed 4 bases and J shed 2 bases, with 12 bases lying between them. The CDR3 is 14 amino acids.

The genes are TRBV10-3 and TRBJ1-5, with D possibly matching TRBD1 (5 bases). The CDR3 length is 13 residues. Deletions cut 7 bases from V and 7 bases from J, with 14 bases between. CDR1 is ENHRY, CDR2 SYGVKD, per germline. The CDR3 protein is CAIKGQAEQPQHF. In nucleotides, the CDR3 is TGTGCCATCAAGGGGCAGGCGGAGCAGCCCCAGCATTTT.

CDR3 residues: CASRERWARETQYF. As DNA, the CDR3 is TGTGCCAGCAGGGAGCGGTGGGCCCGGGAGACCCAGTACTTC. The gene calls are TRBV2 and TRBJ2-5; the D gene is possibly TRBD2 (5 bases). The V end was cut by 6 bases, the J end by 5 bases, with 16 bases between. The CDR3 consists of 14 residues. CDR1 and CDR2 from the germline V gene are SNHLY and FYNNEI.

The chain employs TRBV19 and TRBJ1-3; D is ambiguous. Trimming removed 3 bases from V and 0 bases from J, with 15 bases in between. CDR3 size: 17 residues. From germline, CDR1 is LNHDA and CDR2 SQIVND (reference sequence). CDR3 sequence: CASSILDPQSSGNTIYF. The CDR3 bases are TGTGCCAGTAGTATCCTGGACCCTCAGAGCTCTGGAAACACCATATATTTT.

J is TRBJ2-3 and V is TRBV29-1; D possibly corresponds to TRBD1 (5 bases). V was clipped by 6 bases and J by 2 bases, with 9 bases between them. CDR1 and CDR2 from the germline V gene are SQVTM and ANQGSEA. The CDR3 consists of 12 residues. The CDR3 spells CSVKTATDTQYF. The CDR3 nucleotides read TGCAGCGTGAAGACAGCCACAGATACGCAGTATTTT.

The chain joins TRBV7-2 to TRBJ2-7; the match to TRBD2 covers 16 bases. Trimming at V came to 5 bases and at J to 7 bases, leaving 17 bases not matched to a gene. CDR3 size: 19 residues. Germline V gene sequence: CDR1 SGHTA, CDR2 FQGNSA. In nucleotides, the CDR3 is TGTGCCAGCAGCACCGGGGGACTAGCGGGAGGGCCGGGCCTAGGGGAGCAGTACTTC. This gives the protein CASSTGGLAGGPGLGEQYF. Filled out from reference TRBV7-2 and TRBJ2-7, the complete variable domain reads GAGVSQSPSNKVTEKGKDVELRCDPISGHTALYWYRQSLGQGLEFLIYFQGNSAPDKSGLPSDRFSAERTGGSVSTLTIQRTQQEDSAVYLCASSTGGLAGGPGLGEQYFGPGTRLTVT.

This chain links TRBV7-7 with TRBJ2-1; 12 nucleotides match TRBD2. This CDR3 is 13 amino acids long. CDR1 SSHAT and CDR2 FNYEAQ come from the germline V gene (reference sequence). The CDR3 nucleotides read TGTGCGACCGCTAGCGGGAGGGACAATGAGCAGTTCTTC. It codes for CATASGRDNEQFF.

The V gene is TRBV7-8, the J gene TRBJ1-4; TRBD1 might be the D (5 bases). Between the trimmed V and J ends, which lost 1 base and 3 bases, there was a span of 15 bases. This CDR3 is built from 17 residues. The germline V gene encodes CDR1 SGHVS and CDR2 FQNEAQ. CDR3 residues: CASSLGLGQGPNEKLFF. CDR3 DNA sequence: TGTGCCAGCAGCTTAGGGTTAGGGCAGGGTCCTAATGAAAAACTGTTTTTT.

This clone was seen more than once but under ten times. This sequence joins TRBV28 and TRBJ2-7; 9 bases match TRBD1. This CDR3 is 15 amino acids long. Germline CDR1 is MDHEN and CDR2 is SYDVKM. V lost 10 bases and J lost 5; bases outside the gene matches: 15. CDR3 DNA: TGTGCCATGAATTCCCCCGGACAGGGGACCCACGAGCAGTACTTC. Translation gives CAMNSPGQGTHEQYF.

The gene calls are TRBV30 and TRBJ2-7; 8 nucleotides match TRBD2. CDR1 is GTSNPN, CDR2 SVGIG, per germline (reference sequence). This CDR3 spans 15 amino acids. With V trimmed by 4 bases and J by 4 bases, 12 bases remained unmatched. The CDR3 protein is CAWTSVGSGIYEQYF. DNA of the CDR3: TGTGCCTGGACCTCCGTTGGTAGCGGGATTTACGAGCAGTACTTC.

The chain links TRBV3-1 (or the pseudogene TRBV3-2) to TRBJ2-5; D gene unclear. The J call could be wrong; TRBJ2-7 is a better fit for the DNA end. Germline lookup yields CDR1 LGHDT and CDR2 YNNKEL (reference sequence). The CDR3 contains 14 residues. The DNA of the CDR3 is TGTGCCAGCAGCCAAGATTGGGCCCTCTACGAGCAGTACTTC. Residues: CASSQDWALYEQYF.

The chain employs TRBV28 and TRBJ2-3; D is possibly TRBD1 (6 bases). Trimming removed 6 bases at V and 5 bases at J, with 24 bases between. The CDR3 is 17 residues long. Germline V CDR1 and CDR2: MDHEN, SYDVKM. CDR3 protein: CASSSVSGRGLGDTQYF. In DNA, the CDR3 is TGTGCCAGCAGCTCAGTTTCGGGCAGGGGTTTAGGAGATACGCAGTATTTT.

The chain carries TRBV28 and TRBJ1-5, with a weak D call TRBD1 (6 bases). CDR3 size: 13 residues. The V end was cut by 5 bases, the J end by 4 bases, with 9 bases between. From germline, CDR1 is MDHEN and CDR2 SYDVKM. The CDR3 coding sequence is TGTGCCAGCAGTGGCCAGGGGAATCAGCCCCAGCATTTT. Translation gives CASSGQGNQPQHF. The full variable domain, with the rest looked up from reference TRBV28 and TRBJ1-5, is DVKVTQSSRYLVKRTGEKVFLECVQDMDHENMFWYRQDPGLGLRLIYFSYDVKMKEKGDIPEGYSVSREKKERFSLILESASTNQTSMYLCASSGQGNQPQHFGDGTRLSIL.

The CDR3 loop reads CASSQVNRGIADTQYF. CDR3 sequence (DNA): TGCGCCAGCAGCCAAGTGAACAGGGGGATCGCAGATACGCAGTATTTT. This sequence joins TRBV4-1 and TRBJ2-3; 8 positions match TRBD1. Germline loops: CDR1 MGHRA, CDR2 YSYEKL. This CDR3 has 16 amino acids. Trimming at V came to 1 base and at J to 4 bases, leaving 7 bases not matched to a gene.

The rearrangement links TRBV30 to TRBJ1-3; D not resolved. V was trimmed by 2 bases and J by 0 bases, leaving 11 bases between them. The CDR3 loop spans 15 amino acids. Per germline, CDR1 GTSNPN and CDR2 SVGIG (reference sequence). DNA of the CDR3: TGTGCCTGGAGTACTACTCTAAGCTCTGGAAACACCATATATTTT. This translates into CAWSTTLSSGNTIYF.

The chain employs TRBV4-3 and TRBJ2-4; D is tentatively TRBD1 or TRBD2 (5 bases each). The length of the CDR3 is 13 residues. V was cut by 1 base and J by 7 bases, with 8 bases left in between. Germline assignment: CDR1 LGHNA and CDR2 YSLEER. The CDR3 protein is CASSQGGPNIQYF. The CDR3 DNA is TGCGCCAGCAGCCAAGGGGGACCGAACATTCAGTACTTC.

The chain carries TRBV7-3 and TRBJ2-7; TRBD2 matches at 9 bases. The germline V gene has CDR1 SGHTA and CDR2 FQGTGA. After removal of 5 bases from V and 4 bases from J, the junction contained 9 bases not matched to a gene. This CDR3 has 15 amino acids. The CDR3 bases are TGTGCCAGCAGCGCCGTCGGTAGCGGGAGTTACGAGCAGTACTTC. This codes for CASSAVGSGSYEQYF. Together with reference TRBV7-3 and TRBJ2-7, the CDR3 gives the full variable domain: GAGVSQTPSNKVTEKGKYVELRCDPISGHTALYWYRQSLGQGPEFLIYFQGTGAADDSGLPNDRFFAVRPEGSVSTLKIQRTERGDSAVYLCASSAVGSGSYEQYFGPGTRLTVT.